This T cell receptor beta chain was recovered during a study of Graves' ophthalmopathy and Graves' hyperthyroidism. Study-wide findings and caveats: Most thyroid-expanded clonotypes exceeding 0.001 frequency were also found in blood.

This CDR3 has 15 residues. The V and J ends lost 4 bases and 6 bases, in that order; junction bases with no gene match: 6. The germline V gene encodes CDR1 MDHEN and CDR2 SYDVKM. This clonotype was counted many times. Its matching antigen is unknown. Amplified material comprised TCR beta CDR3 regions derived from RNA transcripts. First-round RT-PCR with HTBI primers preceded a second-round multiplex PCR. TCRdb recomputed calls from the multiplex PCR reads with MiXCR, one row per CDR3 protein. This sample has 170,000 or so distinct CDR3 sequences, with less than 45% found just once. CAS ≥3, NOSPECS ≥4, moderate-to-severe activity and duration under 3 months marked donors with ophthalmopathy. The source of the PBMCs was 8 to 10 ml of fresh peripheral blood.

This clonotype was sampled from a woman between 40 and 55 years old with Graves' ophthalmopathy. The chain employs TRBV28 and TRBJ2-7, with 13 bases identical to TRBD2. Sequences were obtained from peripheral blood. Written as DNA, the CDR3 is TGTGCCAGCAGTTCGACTAGCGGGGGGTCCCCCGAGCAGTACTTC. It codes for CASSSTSGGSPEQYF.